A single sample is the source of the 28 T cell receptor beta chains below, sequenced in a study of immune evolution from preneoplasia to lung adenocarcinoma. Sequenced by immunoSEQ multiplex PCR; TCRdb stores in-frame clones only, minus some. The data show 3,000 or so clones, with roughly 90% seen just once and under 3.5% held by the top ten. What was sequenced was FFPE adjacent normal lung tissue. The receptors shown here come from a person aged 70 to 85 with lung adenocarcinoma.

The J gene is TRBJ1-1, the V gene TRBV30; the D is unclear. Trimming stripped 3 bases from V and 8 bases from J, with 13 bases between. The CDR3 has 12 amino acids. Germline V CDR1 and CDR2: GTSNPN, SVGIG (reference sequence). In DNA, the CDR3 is TGTGCCTGGAGAGAGAACAGCCAGGAAGCTTTCTTT. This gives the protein CAWRENSQEAFF.

The CDR3 DNA reads TGTGCCAGCAGCCTAGGGTTCAATGAGCAGTTCTTC. Translating it yields CASSLGFNEQFF. The rearrangement joins TRBV7-9 to TRBJ2-1, with D uncertain. The V gene lost 5 bases and the J gene lost 6 bases, with 8 bases spanning the gap. The CDR3 length is 12 residues. Per the germline V gene, CDR1 is SEHNR and CDR2 is FQNEAQ (reference sequence). The whole variable domain, remainder taken from reference TRBV7-9 and TRBJ2-1, is DTGVSQNPRHKITKRGQNVTFRCDPISEHNRLYWYRQTLGQGPEFLTYFQNEAQLEKSRLLSDRFSAERPKGSFSTLEIQRTEQGDSAMYLCASSLGFNEQFFGPGTRLTVL.

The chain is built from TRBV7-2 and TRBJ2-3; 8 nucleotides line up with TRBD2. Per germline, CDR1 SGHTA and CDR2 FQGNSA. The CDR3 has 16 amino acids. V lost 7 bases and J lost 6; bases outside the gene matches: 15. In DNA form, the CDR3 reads TGTGCCAGCACCACAGACCCGGGAGGGCCAATGGATACGCAGTATTTT. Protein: CASTTDPGGPMDTQYF.

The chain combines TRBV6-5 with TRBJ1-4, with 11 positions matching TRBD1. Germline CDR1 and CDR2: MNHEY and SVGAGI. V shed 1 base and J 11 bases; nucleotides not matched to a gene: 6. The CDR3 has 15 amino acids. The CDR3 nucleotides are TGTGCCAGCAGTTACTTGGACAGGGGGCTTTTGAAACTGTTTTTT. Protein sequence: CASSYLDRGLLKLFF.

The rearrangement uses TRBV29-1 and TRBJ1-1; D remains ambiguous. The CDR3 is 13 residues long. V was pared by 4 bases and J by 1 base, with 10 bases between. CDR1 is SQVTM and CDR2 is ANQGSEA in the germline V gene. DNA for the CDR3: TGCAGCGTTGCACAGACCCAGAACACTGAAGCTTTCTTT. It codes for CSVAQTQNTEAFF. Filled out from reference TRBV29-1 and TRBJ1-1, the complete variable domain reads SAVISQKPSRDICQRGTSLTIQCQVDSQVTMMFWYRQQPGQSLTLIATANQGSEATYESGFVIDKFPISRPNLTFSTLTVSNMSPEDSSIYLCSVAQTQNTEAFFGQGTRLTVV.

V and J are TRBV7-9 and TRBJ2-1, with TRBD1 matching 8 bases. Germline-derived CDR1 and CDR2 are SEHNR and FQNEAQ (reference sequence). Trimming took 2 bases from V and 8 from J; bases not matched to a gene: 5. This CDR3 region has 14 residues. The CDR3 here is CASSLQGAGDEQFF. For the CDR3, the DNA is TGTGCCAGCAGCTTACAGGGGGCCGGGGATGAGCAGTTCTTC.

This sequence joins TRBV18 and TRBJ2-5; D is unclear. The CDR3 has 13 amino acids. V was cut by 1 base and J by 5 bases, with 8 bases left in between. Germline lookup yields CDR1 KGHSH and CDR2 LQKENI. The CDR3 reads CASSPLVSETQYF. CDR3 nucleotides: TGTGCCAGCTCACCACTAGTTAGTGAGACCCAGTACTTC.

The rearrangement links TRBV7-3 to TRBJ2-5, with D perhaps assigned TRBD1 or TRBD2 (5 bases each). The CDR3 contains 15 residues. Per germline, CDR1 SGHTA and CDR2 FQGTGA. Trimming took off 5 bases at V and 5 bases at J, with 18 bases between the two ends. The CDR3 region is CASSEGLGEMETQYF. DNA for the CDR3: TGTGCCAGCAGCGAAGGGTTGGGGGAGATGGAGACCCAGTACTTC.

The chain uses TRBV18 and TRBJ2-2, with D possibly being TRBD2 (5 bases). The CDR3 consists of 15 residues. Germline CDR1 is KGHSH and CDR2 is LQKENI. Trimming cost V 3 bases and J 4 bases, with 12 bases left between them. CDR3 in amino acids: CASSPAGELTGELFF. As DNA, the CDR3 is TGTGCCAGCTCACCGGCCGGGGAGCTCACCGGGGAGCTGTTTTTT.

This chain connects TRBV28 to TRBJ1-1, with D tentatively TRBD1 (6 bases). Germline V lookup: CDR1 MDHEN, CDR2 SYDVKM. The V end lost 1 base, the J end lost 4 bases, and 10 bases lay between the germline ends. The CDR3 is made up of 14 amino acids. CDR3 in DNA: TGTGCCAGCAGTTTATCCGGACAGAGCACTGAAGCTTTCTTT. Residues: CASSLSGQSTEAFF.

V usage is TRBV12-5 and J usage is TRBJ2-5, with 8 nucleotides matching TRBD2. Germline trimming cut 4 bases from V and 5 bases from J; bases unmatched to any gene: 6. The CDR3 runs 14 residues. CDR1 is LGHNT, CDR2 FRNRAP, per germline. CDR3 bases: TGTGCTAGTGGTTCGGGGGGGGTGGAGGAGACCCAGTACTTC. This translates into CASGSGGVEETQYF.

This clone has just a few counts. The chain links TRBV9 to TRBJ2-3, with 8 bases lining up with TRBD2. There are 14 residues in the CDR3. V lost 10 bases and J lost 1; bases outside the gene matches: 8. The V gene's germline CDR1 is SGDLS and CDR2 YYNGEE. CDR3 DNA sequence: TGTGCCTCCCAGCCGGGGGGGGGCACAGATACGCAGTATTTT. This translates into CASQPGGGTDTQYF. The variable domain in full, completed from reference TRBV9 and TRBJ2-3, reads DSGVTQTPKHLITATGQRVTLRCSPRSGDLSVYWYQQSLDQGLQFLIQYYNGEERAKGNILERFSAQQFPDLHSELNLSSLELGDSALYFCASQPGGGTDTQYFGPGTRLTVL.

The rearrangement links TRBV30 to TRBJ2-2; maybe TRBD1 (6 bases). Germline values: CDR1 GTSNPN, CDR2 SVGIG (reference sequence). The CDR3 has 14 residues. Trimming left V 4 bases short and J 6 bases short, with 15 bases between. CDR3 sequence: CAWTQGSVPGELFF. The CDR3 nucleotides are TGTGCCTGGACGCAGGGGAGTGTCCCCGGGGAGCTGTTTTTT.

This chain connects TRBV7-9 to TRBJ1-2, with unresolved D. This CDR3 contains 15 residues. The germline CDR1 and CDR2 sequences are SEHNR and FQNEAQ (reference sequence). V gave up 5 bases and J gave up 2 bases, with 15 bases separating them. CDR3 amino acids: CASSPGRARNYGYTF. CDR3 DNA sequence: TGTGCCAGCAGCCCGGGGAGGGCCAGGAACTATGGCTACACCTTC.

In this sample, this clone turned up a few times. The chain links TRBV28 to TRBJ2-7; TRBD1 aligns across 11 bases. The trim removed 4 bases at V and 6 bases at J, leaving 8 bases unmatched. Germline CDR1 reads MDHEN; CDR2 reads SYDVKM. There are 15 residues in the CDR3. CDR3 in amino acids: CASSSGAGTGGEQYF. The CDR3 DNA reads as TGTGCCAGCAGTTCAGGGGCGGGGACAGGGGGCGAGCAGTACTTC.

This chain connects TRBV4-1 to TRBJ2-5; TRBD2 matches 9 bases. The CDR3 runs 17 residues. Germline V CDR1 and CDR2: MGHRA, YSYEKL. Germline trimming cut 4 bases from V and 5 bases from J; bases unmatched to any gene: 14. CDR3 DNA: TGCGCCAGCAGCCGCATAGGAGGCGGGGGGGCCGGGGAGACCCAGTACTTC. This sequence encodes CASSRIGGGGAGETQYF.

CDR3 in DNA: TGTGCCAGCAGTCTAACCGGGACTAAAAGCTACACCTTC. Translation: CASSLTGTKSYTF. The chain is built from TRBV28 and TRBJ1-2, with D possibly being TRBD1 (5 bases). Trimming took off 5 bases at V and 9 bases at J, with 16 bases between the two ends. This CDR3 is 13 amino acids long. CDR1 is MDHEN, CDR2 SYDVKM, per germline.

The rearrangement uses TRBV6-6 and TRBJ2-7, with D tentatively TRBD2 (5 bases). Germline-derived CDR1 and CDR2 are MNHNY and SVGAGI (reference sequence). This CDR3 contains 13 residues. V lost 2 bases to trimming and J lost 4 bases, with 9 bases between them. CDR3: CASSYDRDYEQYV. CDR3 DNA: TGTGCCAGCAGTTACGATCGGGATTACGAGCAGTACGTC.

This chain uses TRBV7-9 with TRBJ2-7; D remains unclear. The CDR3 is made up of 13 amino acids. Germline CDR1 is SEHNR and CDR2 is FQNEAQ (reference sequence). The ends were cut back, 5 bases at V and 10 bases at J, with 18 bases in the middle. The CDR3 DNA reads TGTGCCAGCAGCCTCGCCGGGCTGGCGGAACAGTACTTC. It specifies CASSLAGLAEQYF. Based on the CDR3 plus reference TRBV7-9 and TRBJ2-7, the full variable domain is DTGVSQNPRHKITKRGQNVTFRCDPISEHNRLYWYRQTLGQGPEFLTYFQNEAQLEKSRLLSDRFSAERPKGSFSTLEIQRTEQGDSAMYLCASSLAGLAEQYFGPGTRLTVT.

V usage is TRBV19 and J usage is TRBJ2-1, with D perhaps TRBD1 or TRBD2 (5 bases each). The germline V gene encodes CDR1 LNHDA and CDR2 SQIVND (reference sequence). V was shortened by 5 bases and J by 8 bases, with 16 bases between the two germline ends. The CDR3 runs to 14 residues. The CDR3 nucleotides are TGTGCCAGTAGTGGGGGAGAAATAGTGGATGAGCAGTTCTTC. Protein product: CASSGGEIVDEQFF. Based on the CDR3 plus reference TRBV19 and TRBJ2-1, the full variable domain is DGGITQSPKYLFRKEGQNVTLSCEQNLNHDAMYWYRQDPGQGLRLIYYSQIVNDFQKGDIAEGYSVSREKKESFPLTVTSAQKNPTAFYLCASSGGEIVDEQFFGPGTRLTVL.

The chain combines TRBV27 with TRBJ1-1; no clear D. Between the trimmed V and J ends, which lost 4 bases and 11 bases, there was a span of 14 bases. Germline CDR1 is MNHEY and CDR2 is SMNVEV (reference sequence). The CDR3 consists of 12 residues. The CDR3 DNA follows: TGTGCCAGCAGTTCCGGTCCTCGGGCGGCTTTCTTT. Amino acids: CASSSGPRAAFF.

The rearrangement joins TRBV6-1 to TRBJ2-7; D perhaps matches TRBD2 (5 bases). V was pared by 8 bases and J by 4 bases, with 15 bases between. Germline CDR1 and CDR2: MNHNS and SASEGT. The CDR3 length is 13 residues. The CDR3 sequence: CASEDYPMYEQYF. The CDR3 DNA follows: TGTGCCAGCGAAGACTACCCCATGTACGAGCAGTACTTC.

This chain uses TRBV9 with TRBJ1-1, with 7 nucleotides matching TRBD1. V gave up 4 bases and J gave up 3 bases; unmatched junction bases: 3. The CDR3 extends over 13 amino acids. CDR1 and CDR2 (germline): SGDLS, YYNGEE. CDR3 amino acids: CASSQGGYTEAFF. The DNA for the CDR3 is TGTGCCAGCAGCCAGGGGGGGTACACTGAAGCTTTCTTT. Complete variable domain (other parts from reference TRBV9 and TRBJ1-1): DSGVTQTPKHLITATGQRVTLRCSPRSGDLSVYWYQQSLDQGLQFLIQYYNGEERAKGNILERFSAQQFPDLHSELNLSSLELGDSALYFCASSQGGYTEAFFGQGTRLTVV.

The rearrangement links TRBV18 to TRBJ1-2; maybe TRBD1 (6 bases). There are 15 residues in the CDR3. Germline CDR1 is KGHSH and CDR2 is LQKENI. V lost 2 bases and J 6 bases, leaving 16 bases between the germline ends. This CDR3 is CASSPIDRPGDGYTF. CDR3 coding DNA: TGTGCCAGCTCACCAATTGACAGGCCGGGCGATGGCTACACCTTC.

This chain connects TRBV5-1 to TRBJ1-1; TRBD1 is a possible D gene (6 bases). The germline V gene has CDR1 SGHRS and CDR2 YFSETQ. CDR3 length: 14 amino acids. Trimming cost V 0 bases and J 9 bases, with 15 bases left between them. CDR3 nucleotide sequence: TGCGCCAGCAGCTTGGATGTTCGGGGGCTGAAAGCTTTCTTT. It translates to CASSLDVRGLKAFF.

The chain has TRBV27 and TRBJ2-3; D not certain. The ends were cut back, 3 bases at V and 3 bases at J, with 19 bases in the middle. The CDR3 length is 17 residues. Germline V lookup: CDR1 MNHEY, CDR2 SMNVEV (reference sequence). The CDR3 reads CASSFTPPGTATDTQYF. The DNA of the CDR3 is TGTGCCAGCAGTTTTACACCCCCAGGAACAGCGACAGATACGCAGTATTTT.

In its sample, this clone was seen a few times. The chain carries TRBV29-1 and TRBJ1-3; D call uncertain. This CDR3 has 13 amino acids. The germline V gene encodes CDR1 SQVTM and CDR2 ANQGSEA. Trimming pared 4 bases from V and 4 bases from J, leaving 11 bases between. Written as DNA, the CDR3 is TGCAGCGTTGTGGTTAATAGCGGAAACACCATATATTTT. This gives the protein CSVVVNSGNTIYF. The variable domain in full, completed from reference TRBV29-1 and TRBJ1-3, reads SAVISQKPSRDICQRGTSLTIQCQVDSQVTMMFWYRQQPGQSLTLIATANQGSEATYESGFVIDKFPISRPNLTFSTLTVSNMSPEDSSIYLCSVVVNSGNTIYFGEGSWLTVV.

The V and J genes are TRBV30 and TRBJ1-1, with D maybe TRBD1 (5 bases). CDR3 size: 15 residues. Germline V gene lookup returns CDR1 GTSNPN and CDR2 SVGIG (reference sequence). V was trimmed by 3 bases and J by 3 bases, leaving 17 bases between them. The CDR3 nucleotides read TGTGCCTGGAGACTACTCAGGGCGAAGGACACTGAAGCTTTCTTT. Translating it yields CAWRLLRAKDTEAFF.